The T cell receptor (beta chain) described here comes from a study of T cell responses to AZD1222 COVID-19 vaccine. Trimming took off 2 bases at V and 8 bases at J, with 12 bases between the two ends. The CDR3 length is 14 residues. The germline CDR1 and CDR2 sequences are SGHDN and FVKESK. Whole-study results and caveats: As reported, nearly half of all spike-specific TCRs target variant regions that are unmutated.

To note about this clone: As yet, its antigen is unknown.

The protocol was immunoSEQ multiplex PCR, while the TCRdb copy is restricted to in-frame clones and leaves out a portion. The data show approximately 100,000 clones, approximately 90% seen once. Sequenced here: peripheral blood, sampled 28 days after the second AZD1222 dose. The receptor was derived from an adult who received the AZD1222 COVID-19 vaccine. The chain couples TRBV14 to TRBJ1-4; D is perhaps TRBD1 (6 bases). The CDR3 spells CASSQIGTYEKLFF. The CDR3 nucleotides read TGTGCCAGCAGCCAAATCGGGACATACGAAAAACTGTTTTTT.